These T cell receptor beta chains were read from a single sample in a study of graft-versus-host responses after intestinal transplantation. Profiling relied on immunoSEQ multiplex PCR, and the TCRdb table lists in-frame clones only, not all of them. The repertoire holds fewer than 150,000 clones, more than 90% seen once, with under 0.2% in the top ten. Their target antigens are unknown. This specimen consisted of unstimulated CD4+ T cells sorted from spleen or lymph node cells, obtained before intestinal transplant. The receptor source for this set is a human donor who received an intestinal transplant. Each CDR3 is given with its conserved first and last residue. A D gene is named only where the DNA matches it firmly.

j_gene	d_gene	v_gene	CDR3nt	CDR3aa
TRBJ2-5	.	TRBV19	TGTGCCAGTAGTATTGGGCAGCAAGAGACCCAGTACTTC	CASSIGQQETQYF
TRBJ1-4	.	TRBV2	TGTGCCAGCAAGCCTAATGAAAAACTGTTTTTT	CASKPNEKLFF
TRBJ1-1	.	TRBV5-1	TGCGCCAGCAGCTTGAGTGATGTTAGGAACACTGAAGCTTTCTTT	CASSLSDVRNTEAFF
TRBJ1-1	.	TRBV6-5	TGTGCCAGCAGATCAGTGAACACTGAAGCTTTCTTT	CASRSVNTEAFF
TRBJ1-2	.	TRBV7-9	TGTGCCAGCAGCTTAATGGAGGGAGGCTATGGCTACACCTTC	CASSLMEGGYGYTF
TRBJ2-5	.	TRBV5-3	TGTGCCAGAAGCCCTGGACTGGTAAGGTACCAAGAGACCCAGTACTTC	CARSPGLVRYQETQYF
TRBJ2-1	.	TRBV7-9	TGTGCCAGCAGCTTGGCAAACAATGAGCAGTTCTTC	CASSLANNEQFF
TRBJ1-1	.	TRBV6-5	TGTGCCAGCAGTCGGACAGTGTACTCTGAAGCTTTCTTT	CASSRTVYSEAFF
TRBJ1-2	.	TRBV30	TGTGCCTGGAGAAGGGACCGAAATCCCTGGGGCTACACCTTC	CAWRRDRNPWGYTF